The entry below gives a single T cell receptor (beta chain) sequence along with its context. Its cognate antigen is unknown. The data derive from a study of Ad26.COV2.S vaccination and SARS-CoV-2 variants. Treatment given: approximately 18 received Ad26.COV2.S at low or high dose, single or two shots; about 5 received placebo; per-sample allocation not given. The investigators took samples on day 63 after the first vaccine or placebo injection. Expression of Wuhan-strain SARS-CoV-2 spike came from the Ad26 vector that formed the vaccine. Measured with immunoSEQ multiplex PCR; TCRdb has only the in-frame clones, and not every one. This sample has 350,000 to 450,000 clones, with more than 75% found just once. Study findings and constraints: Vaccinees displayed broader spike-specific TCR repertoires than placebo recipients.

CDR1 and CDR2 (germline): SGHAT, FQNNGV. V lost 5 bases and J 3 bases, leaving 17 bases between the germline ends. CDR3 length equals 15 residues. The chain links TRBV11-2 to TRBJ2-7, with D hard to call. Sequenced here: peripheral blood, sampled in a trial of Ad26.COV2.S vaccine versus placebo. The source is a person between 18 and 60 years old who received the Ad26.COV2.S COVID-19 vaccine or a placebo. In DNA form, the CDR3 reads TGTGCCAGCAGCCCTTGGGCCCGCCCTGGCTACGAGCAGTACTTC. This sequence encodes CASSPWARPGYEQYF.